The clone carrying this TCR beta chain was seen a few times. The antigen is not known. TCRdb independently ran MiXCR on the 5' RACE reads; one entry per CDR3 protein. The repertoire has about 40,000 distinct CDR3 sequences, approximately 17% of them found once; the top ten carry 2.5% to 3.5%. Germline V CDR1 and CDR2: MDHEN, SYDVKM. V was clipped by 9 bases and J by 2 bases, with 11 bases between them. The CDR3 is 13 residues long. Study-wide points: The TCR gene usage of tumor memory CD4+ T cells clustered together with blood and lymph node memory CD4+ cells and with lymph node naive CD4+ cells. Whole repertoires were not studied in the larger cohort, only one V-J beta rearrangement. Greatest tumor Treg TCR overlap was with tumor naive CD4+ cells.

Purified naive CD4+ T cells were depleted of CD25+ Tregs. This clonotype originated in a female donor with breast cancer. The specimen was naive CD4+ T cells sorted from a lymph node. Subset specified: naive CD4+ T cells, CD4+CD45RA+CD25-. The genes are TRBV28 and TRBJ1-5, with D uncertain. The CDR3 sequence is CASLVDRNQPQHF. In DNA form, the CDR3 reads TGTGCCAGTTTGGTGGACCGCAATCAGCCCCAGCATTTT.